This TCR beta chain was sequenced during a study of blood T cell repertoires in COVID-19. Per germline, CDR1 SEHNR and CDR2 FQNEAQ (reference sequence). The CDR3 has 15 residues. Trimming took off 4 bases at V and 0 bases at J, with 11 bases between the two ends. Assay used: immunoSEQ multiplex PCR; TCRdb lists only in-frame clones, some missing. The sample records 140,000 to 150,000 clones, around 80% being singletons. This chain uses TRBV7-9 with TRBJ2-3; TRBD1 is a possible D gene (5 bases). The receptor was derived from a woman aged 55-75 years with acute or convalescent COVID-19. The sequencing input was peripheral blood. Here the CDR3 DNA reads TGTGCCAGCAGCTCAGACAGATTCAGCACAGATACGCAGTATTTT. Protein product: CASSSDRFSTDTQYF.